What follows describes a single TCR beta chain. The sample is drawn from a study of T cell changes during pregnancy in multiple sclerosis. Sequencing used immunoSEQ multiplex PCR; TCRdb keeps in-frame clones, though not all of them. This table has tens of thousands of clones, 93% appearing once. Sequencing used peripheral blood, obtained in the second trimester of pregnancy. This receptor was obtained from a female donor with multiple sclerosis, enrolled in a pregnancy study.

The CDR3 sequence: CASSLARRLAGGTDTQYF. The CDR3 nucleotides are TGCGCCAGCAGCTTGGCCAGGAGACTAGCGGGGGGCACAGATACGCAGTATTTT. This rearrangement joins TRBV5-1 to TRBJ2-3; 12 nucleotides match TRBD2. The CDR3 is 18 amino acids. Germline V gene data show CDR1 as SGHRS and CDR2 as YFSETQ. V lost 0 bases, J lost 1 base, and 6 bases stayed unmatched.